This TCR beta chain was documented in a study of cytomegalovirus exposure and HLA in healthy donors. PCR primers comprised 60 Vbeta and 13 Jbeta primers. The table came from immunoSEQ multiplex PCR; TCRdb's copy has only in-frame clones and leaves some out. The table lists 150,000 to 200,000 clones, roughly 80% of them singletons, with 4.5% to 7.5% in the top ten. Concerning this clone: Its cognate antigen is unknown.

The CDR3 is made up of 15 amino acids. Per germline, CDR1 MNHEY and CDR2 SVGAGI. Deletions cut 6 bases from V and 0 bases from J, with 14 bases between. Study findings and constraints: Versus the roughly 700-donor mean, an Asian-associated ancestry cluster reportedly showed fewer N-insertions in a later analysis.

The TCR originated in a woman in her twenties or thirties in good health and CMV-seropositive. The chain combines TRBV6-5 with TRBJ1-1; tentative D call: TRBD1 (5 bases). The sequenced material came from PBMCs. The CDR3: CASRHRQRMNTEAFF. CDR3 nucleotides: TGTGCCAGCAGGCATAGACAGAGAATGAACACTGAAGCTTTCTTT.